These 20 T cell receptor beta chains share one sample of origin, sequenced in a study of blood T cell repertoires in COVID-19. Data came from immunoSEQ multiplex PCR; TCRdb stores just in-frame clones and leaves some out. The data show around 250,000 clones, with approximately 87% seen just once and about 4.9% held by the top ten. Sequencing used peripheral blood. These receptors were obtained from a man between 60 and 70 years old who had recovered from COVID-19.

This chain uses TRBV15 with TRBJ2-2, with 8 bases fitting TRBD2. CDR3 size: 17 residues. Germline V CDR1 and CDR2: LNHNV, YYDKDF (reference sequence). V dropped 4 bases and J dropped 2; count of bases not matched to a gene: 9. DNA of the CDR3: TGTGCCACCAGCACCCGGGGGCGGGAGGACAACACCGGGGAGCTGTTTTTT. It translates to CATSTRGREDNTGELFF.

The rearrangement joins TRBV4-1 to TRBJ1-2; weak D call: TRBD1 (5 bases). This CDR3 has 15 residues. Between the trimmed V and J ends, which lost 0 bases and 6 bases, there was a span of 14 bases. The germline CDR1 and CDR2 sequences are MGHRA and YSYEKL. CDR3 region: CASSQESRQRHGYTF. The CDR3 DNA sequence: TGCGCCAGCAGCCAAGAGAGCCGACAGAGGCATGGCTACACCTTC.

The chain combines TRBV19 with TRBJ2-1; D remains unclear. V was clipped by 6 bases and J by 4 bases, with 10 bases between them. The germline gives CDR1 LNHDA, CDR2 SQIVND (reference sequence). The CDR3 runs 13 residues. CDR3 region: CASSLTRYNEQFF. CDR3 sequence (DNA): TGTGCCAGTAGCCTTACACGTTACAATGAGCAGTTCTTC.

A word on this clone: Distinct nucleotide sequences in the sample also encode this CDR3. DNA of the CDR3: TGTGCCAGCAGTTATTCGGGACAGATGAACACTGAAGCTTTCTTT. Translated: CASSYSGQMNTEAFF. V is TRBV6-5 and J is TRBJ1-1; TRBD1 matches 7 bases. CDR3 length: 15 residues. Unmatched junction bases numbered 4, after V lost 3 bases and J lost 0 bases. Germline loops: CDR1 MNHEY, CDR2 SVGAGI.

This chain links TRBV7-2 with TRBJ2-3, with a weak D call TRBD2 (5 bases). The ends were cut back, 2 bases at V and 4 bases at J, with 10 bases in the middle. This CDR3 is built from 14 residues. Germline V gene data show CDR1 as SGHTA and CDR2 as FQGNSA. The CDR3 region has the DNA TGTGCCAGCAGCTTATCTTTCGGGGCAGATACGCAGTATTTT. Protein: CASSLSFGADTQYF.

This clone was detected once. The rearrangement uses TRBV7-8 and TRBJ2-7, with 7 bases identical to TRBD2. The CDR3 totals 16 residues. CDR1 and CDR2 from the germline V gene are SGHVS and FQNEAQ. The trim removed 2 bases at V and 0 bases at J, leaving 7 bases unmatched. In nucleotides, the CDR3 is TGTGCCAGCAGCTTATTTTCGCGGGAGTCCTCCTACGAGCAGTACTTC. It translates to CASSLFSRESSYEQYF. Drawing the rest from reference TRBV7-8 and TRBJ2-7, the complete variable domain is GAGVSQSPRYKVAKRGQDVALRCDPISGHVSLFWYQQALGQGPEFLTYFQNEAQLDKSGLPSDRFFAERPEGSVSTLKIQRTQQEDSAVYLCASSLFSRESSYEQYFGPGTRLTVT.

This clone has more than one count but fewer than ten. The V call is TRBV5-1, the J call TRBJ2-2, with D maybe TRBD2 (5 bases). V was cut by 0 bases and J by 1 base, with 10 bases left in between. CDR3 length equals 16 residues. Germline loops: CDR1 SGHRS, CDR2 YFSETQ. CDR3 coding DNA: TGCGCCAGCAGCTTGGGGACTTTACGGAACACCGGGGAGCTGTTTTTT. Translated: CASSLGTLRNTGELFF.

The rearrangement joins TRBV3-1 (or the pseudogene TRBV3-2) to TRBJ2-1, with D hard to call. The V gene's germline CDR1 is LGHDT and CDR2 YNNKEL (reference sequence). V lost 4 bases and J 0 bases, leaving 16 bases between the germline ends. This CDR3 is built from 17 residues. The CDR3 reads CASSLSRSRRSYNEQFF. The CDR3 DNA sequence: TGTGCCAGCAGCCTGTCCCGGAGCCGACGCTCCTACAATGAGCAGTTCTTC.

The J gene is TRBJ1-2, the V gene TRBV14; 9 bases are a match to TRBD1. The CDR3 is 15 amino acids. Germline V lookup: CDR1 SGHDN, CDR2 FVKESK. Losses at the gene ends were 5 bases for V and 4 bases for J; bases not matched to a gene: 8. For the CDR3, the DNA is TGTGCCAGCAGCTCCCGGACAGGGGCCCTCTATGGCTACACCTTC. Translated: CASSSRTGALYGYTF.

The genes are TRBV9 and TRBJ1-1, with a possible D match to TRBD1 (5 bases). This CDR3 has 15 residues. Trimming removed 0 bases from V and 1 base from J, with 10 bases in between. CDR1 SGDLS and CDR2 YYNGEE come from the germline V gene. CDR3 coding DNA: TGTGCCAGCAGCGTAGTCCAGGGCACGAACACTGAAGCTTTCTTT. It yields the protein CASSVVQGTNTEAFF.

V is TRBV9 and J is TRBJ2-1; 9 bases line up with TRBD2. V lost 0 bases, J lost 6 bases, and 7 bases stayed unmatched. The germline V gene has CDR1 SGDLS and CDR2 YYNGEE. CDR3 length equals 16 residues. This CDR3 is CASSVEVARGGNEQFF. The CDR3, as DNA: TGTGCCAGCAGCGTAGAGGTCGCGCGGGGGGGCAATGAGCAGTTCTTC.

The chain is built from TRBV2 and TRBJ2-7, with a tentative D call TRBD2 (6 bases). Trimming took 6 bases from V and 3 from J, leaving 15 bases between them. In germline, CDR1 is SNHLY, CDR2 FYNNEI. The CDR3 runs 14 residues. CDR3 nucleotide sequence: TGTGCCAGCAGCAAATTCGGGGGTAACTACGAGCAGTACTTC. This gives the protein CASSKFGGNYEQYF.

Only one count was recorded for this clone. For the CDR3, the DNA is TGTGCCAGCAGTGAGGAGACTAGCGGGGTCACAGATACGCAGTATTTT. Translating gives CASSEETSGVTDTQYF. This chain uses TRBV2 with TRBJ2-3; TRBD2 matches at 11 bases. V dropped 3 bases and J dropped 2; count of bases not matched to a gene: 4. Germline-derived CDR1 and CDR2 are SNHLY and FYNNEI. The CDR3 has 16 residues.

V is TRBV5-1 and J is TRBJ2-1; a possible D gene is TRBD2 (5 bases). The V end lost 8 bases, the J end lost 1 base, and 13 bases lay between the germline ends. Germline values: CDR1 SGHRS, CDR2 YFSETQ. The CDR3 is 14 amino acids. The CDR3 nucleotides are TGCGCCAGTAAAAGCGGCACATCCTACAATGAGCAGTTCTTC. This gives the protein CASKSGTSYNEQFF.

The chain recombines TRBV30 with TRBJ1-1, with D perhaps TRBD1 (6 bases). There are 15 residues in the CDR3. Germline V gene lookup returns CDR1 GTSNPN and CDR2 SVGIG (reference sequence). With 5 bases removed from V and 1 base from J, the gap between germline ends came to 17 bases. The CDR3 DNA reads as TGTGCCTGGGCAGGGGTCTCGGGATGGAACACTGAAGCTTTCTTT. Protein product: CAWAGVSGWNTEAFF.

The rearrangement joins TRBV6-1 to TRBJ2-2; 10 bases map to TRBD2. The junction had 12 bases not matched to a gene; V was cut back by 2 bases and J by 0 bases. The CDR3 sequence is 20 residues long. Germline V gene lookup returns CDR1 MNHNS and CDR2 SASEGT. DNA of the CDR3: TGTGCCAGCAGTGAAAGAGCGGGAGGGCCCTTAGTCCCGAACACCGGGGAGCTGTTTTTT. Encoded protein: CASSERAGGPLVPNTGELFF.

The rearrangement links TRBV29-1 to TRBJ2-2, with TRBD1 as a possible D gene (6 bases). Germline V lookup: CDR1 SQVTM, CDR2 ANQGSEA. V was pared by 7 bases and J by 0 bases, with 12 bases between. The CDR3 spans 14 residues. In DNA, the CDR3 is TGCAGCGGCGCGGACAGAGCGAACACCGGGGAGCTGTTTTTT. Its translation is CSGADRANTGELFF.

Notes on this clone: The identical CDR3 is also encoded by other nucleotide sequences in the sample. The rearrangement joins TRBV3-1 (or the pseudogene TRBV3-2) to TRBJ2-5; D gene unclear. Germline lookup yields CDR1 LGHDT and CDR2 YNNKEL (reference sequence). The CDR3 spans 11 residues. V was clipped by 3 bases and J by 5 bases, with 4 bases between them. The CDR3 DNA reads as TGTGCCAGCAGCCACGAGGAGACCCAGTACTTC. Its translation: CASSHEETQYF.

This chain joins TRBV7-2 and TRBJ1-1; 8 bases align to TRBD1. CDR3 length equals 14 residues. The junction had 2 bases not matched to a gene; V was cut back by 5 bases and J by 0 bases. Looked up from germline, CDR1 is SGHTA and CDR2 is FQGNSA. The CDR3 loop is CASSRQGLNTEAFF. CDR3 bases: TGTGCCAGCAGCAGACAGGGGTTGAACACTGAAGCTTTCTTT.

This chain links TRBV3-1 (or the pseudogene TRBV3-2) with TRBJ1-5; D gene uncertain. With 1 base removed from V and 6 bases from J, the gap between germline ends came to 7 bases. The CDR3 sequence is 13 residues long. Germline loops: CDR1 LGHDT, CDR2 YNNKEL (reference sequence). As DNA, the CDR3 is TGTGCCAGCAGCCAAGGGAGTCCTCAGCCCCAGCATTTT. This encodes CASSQGSPQPQHF.